This is a list of T cell receptor beta chains from one sample in a study of blood T cell repertoires in COVID-19. Assay used: immunoSEQ multiplex PCR; TCRdb lists only in-frame clones, some missing. The table includes a few hundred thousand clones, about 87% detected once. The source material was peripheral blood. These receptors were taken from an older woman with COVID-19, enrolled during active disease. The CDR3 runs from the conserved cysteine through the conserved F or W. The order of the fields is J gene, V gene, clone size, D gene, CDR3 protein, CDR3 DNA. The D gene is left open where the match is weak. The size of a clone is reported for some rows only, either as once, few or many, or as a class for expanded clones.

TRBJ1-1 TRBV28 few TRBD1 CASRVPTGVITEAFF TGTGCCAGCAGAGTCCCGACAGGGGTCATTACTGAAGCTTTCTTT
TRBJ1-2 TRBV18 . TRBD1 CASSPRDRDGYTF TGTGCCAGCTCACCACGGGACAGAGATGGCTACACCTTC
TRBJ1-6 TRBV28 . TRBD1 CASSLWTGGRLDSPLHF TGTGCCAGCAGTTTGTGGACAGGGGGCCGCTTGGATTCACCCCTCCACTTT
TRBJ2-7 TRBV10-3 . TRBD2 CAISAGREDYEQYF TGTGCCATCAGTGCTGGGCGGGAGGACTACGAGCAGTACTTC
TRBJ1-5 TRBV6-4 . . CASSRDPGGQPQHF TGTGCCAGCTCACGGGACCCCGGAGGGCAGCCCCAGCATTTT
TRBJ1-5 TRBV5-1 once TRBD1 CASSPGQGNQPQHF TGCGCCAGCAGCCCGGGACAGGGGAATCAGCCCCAGCATTTT
TRBJ1-2 TRBV5-5 . . CASSLERMAGRVGYGYTF TGTGCCAGCAGCTTGGAGAGAATGGCAGGGCGAGTAGGCTATGGCTACACCTTC
TRBJ2-7 TRBV6-5 . . CASSRTAYEQYF TGTGCCAGCAGTCGCACAGCCTACGAGCAGTACTTC
TRBJ2-1 TRBV6-6 . . CASSYSTLAQSEQFF TGTGCCAGCAGTTACTCGACACTAGCCCAAAGTGAGCAGTTCTTC
TRBJ1-5 TRBV30 . . CAWSAYGRGGPQHF TGTGCCTGGAGTGCTTACGGCCGCGGGGGGCCCCAGCATTTT
TRBJ1-1 TRBV9 . TRBD1 CASSPTTGETEAFF TGTGCCAGCAGCCCAACGACAGGGGAGACTGAAGCTTTCTTT
TRBJ1-4 TRBV5-1 once . CASSLVGAHNEKLFF TGCGCCAGCAGCTTGGTGGGGGCCCATAATGAAAAACTGTTTTTT
TRBJ2-5 TRBV19 . . CASTVGGSGRETQYF TGTGCCAGTACCGTTGGGGGCTCAGGGCGAGAGACCCAGTACTTC
TRBJ2-7 TRBV29-1 . . CSVAGRRGSYEQYF TGCAGCGTCGCGGGGCGACGGGGCTCCTACGAGCAGTACTTC
TRBJ1-2 TRBV10-3 . . CAITPTESIGGVYGYTF TGTGCCATCACTCCGACAGAGTCGATAGGAGGGGTTTATGGCTACACCTTC
TRBJ2-7 TRBV3-1/TRBV3-2 . . CASSQVWRSSYEQYF TGTGCCAGCAGCCAGGTCTGGAGGAGCTCCTACGAGCAGTACTTC
TRBJ1-4 TRBV12-3/TRBV12-4 . . CASTGGALEKLFF TGTGCCAGCACTGGGGGGGCTCTTGAAAAACTGTTTTTT
TRBJ1-6 TRBV14 . . CASSRTESSYNSPLHF TGTGCCAGCAGCCGGACAGAGAGCTCCTATAATTCACCCCTCCACTTT
TRBJ1-5 TRBV19 . . CASSIAGENQPQHF TGTGCCAGTAGTATTGCGGGCGAGAATCAGCCCCAGCATTTT
TRBJ2-1 TRBV30 few TRBD2 CAWGPAQAGNNEQFF TGTGCCTGGGGCCCAGCCCAAGCGGGAAACAATGAGCAGTTCTTC
TRBJ2-7 TRBV5-4 . . CASSDLRGSYEQYF TGTGCCAGCAGCGACCTCAGGGGCAGCTACGAGCAGTACTTC
TRBJ2-1 TRBV5-1 . TRBD2 CASSPEGLAGARTYNEQFF TGCGCCAGCAGCCCGGAGGGACTAGCGGGAGCGCGGACCTACAATGAGCAGTTCTTC